The 18 T cell receptor beta chains below were found in one sample sequenced in a study of T cells in Graves' hyperthyroidism and ophthalmopathy. Regions amplified from RNA transcripts were the TCR beta CDR3 regions. The primer set for the first-round RT-PCR of the TCR CDR3 was HTBI. TCRdb reprocessed the multiplex PCR reads via MiXCR and lists one record per CDR3 protein. The table lists 200,000 to 250,000 distinct CDR3 sequences, about 15% of them singletons. Source material: blood. Receptors were obtained from a man aged 50-60 years with Graves' hyperthyroidism.

V gene TRBV9 combines with J gene TRBJ2-1; D possibly corresponds to TRBD2 (6 bases). V lost 0 bases and J lost 6, with 13 bases in between. Germline-derived CDR1 and CDR2 are SGDLS and YYNGEE. The CDR3 is made up of 15 amino acids. CDR3 loop: CASSVVPSAINEQFF. The CDR3 bases are TGTGCCAGCAGCGTAGTCCCTAGCGCGATCAATGAGCAGTTCTTC.

This clonotype has at least ten counts. The chain is built from TRBV15 and TRBJ2-3; perhaps TRBD2 as D (6 bases). Germline CDR1 and CDR2: LNHNV and YYDKDF (reference sequence). The CDR3 is made up of 18 amino acids. Trimming left V 0 bases short and J 1 base short, with 17 bases between. CDR3 region: CATSREGLNWRGTDTQYF. DNA for the CDR3: TGTGCCACCAGCAGAGAGGGTTTGAACTGGAGGGGCACAGATACGCAGTATTTT.

At least ten counts were recorded for this clonotype. The rearrangement uses TRBV12-3 or TRBV12-4 and TRBJ1-5, with unresolved D. V shed 8 bases and J shed 0 bases, with 8 bases lying between them. There are 13 residues in the CDR3. The CDR3 is CASQDLSNQPQHF. Here the CDR3 DNA reads TGTGCCAGCCAAGACCTTAGCAATCAGCCCCAGCATTTT.

The CDR3, as DNA: TGTGCCACTGACAGATACTATGGCTACACCTTC. This sequence encodes CATDRYYGYTF. This chain uses TRBV28 with TRBJ1-2; D is perhaps TRBD1 (5 bases). The CDR3 sequence is 11 residues long. Between the trimmed V and J ends, which lost 10 bases and 3 bases, there was a span of 9 bases. CDR1 is MDHEN and CDR2 is SYDVKM in the germline V gene.

This clonotype was recorded many times. The genes are TRBV7-8 and TRBJ2-4; no clear D. Germline V gene sequence: CDR1 SGHVS, CDR2 FQNEAQ. CDR3 size: 13 residues. V was trimmed by 1 base and J by 7 bases, leaving 8 bases between them. CDR3 sequence: CASSLGHTNIQYF. CDR3 DNA: TGTGCCAGCAGCTTAGGGCATACTAACATTCAGTACTTC.

The genes are TRBV29-1 and TRBJ1-2; TRBD1 agrees at 8 bases. Germline V lookup: CDR1 SQVTM, CDR2 ANQGSEA. There are 15 residues in the CDR3. Germline trimming cut 7 bases from V and 7 bases from J; bases unmatched to any gene: 17. CDR3 sequence (DNA): TGCAGCGCTGCCGACCTCGGACAGGGAGGAAGTGGCTACACCTTC. Its translation is CSAADLGQGGSGYTF.

This clonotype appeared many times. This sequence joins TRBV11-2 and TRBJ2-5; D ambiguous. The V and J ends lost 4 bases and 4 bases respectively, with 16 bases between them. Germline V lookup: CDR1 SGHAT, CDR2 FQNNGV. The CDR3 is made up of 15 amino acids. As DNA, the CDR3 is TGTGCCAGCAGCTCCGATCTTGGTGTGGTAGAGACCCAGTACTTC. Translated: CASSSDLGVVETQYF.

This clonotype was found many times. The chain couples TRBV7-8 to TRBJ2-1, with 8 bases identical to TRBD2. CDR1 and CDR2 (germline): SGHVS, FQNEAQ. J was trimmed by 6 bases and V by 4 bases; bases with no gene match: 17. The CDR3 extends over 18 amino acids. CDR3 bases: TGTGCCAGCAGCTACCCGAGCCACGGGAGGGCCGATAGCAATGAGCAGTTCTTC. Protein product: CASSYPSHGRADSNEQFF.

The table lists this clonotype with a few counts. V and J are TRBV12-3 or TRBV12-4 and TRBJ1-5; tentatively, D is TRBD1 (5 bases). The CDR3 loop spans 13 amino acids. V lost 5 bases to trimming and J lost 4 bases, with 9 bases between them. CDR3 sequence reads: CASSLTGNQPQHF. The CDR3 DNA follows: TGTGCCAGCAGTCTAACAGGAAATCAGCCCCAGCATTTT.

The chain uses TRBV20-1 and TRBJ2-3, with a tentative D call TRBD1 (6 bases). This CDR3 has 13 amino acids. CDR1 is DFQATT and CDR2 is SNEGSKA in the germline V gene (reference sequence). The V end was cut by 0 bases, the J end by 7 bases, with 11 bases between. This CDR3 reads CSARDLGGYTQYF. The CDR3 DNA sequence: TGCAGTGCTAGAGATTTAGGGGGATATACGCAGTATTTT.

This clonotype showed up many times. The J gene is TRBJ2-2, the V gene TRBV5-1; 9 bases match TRBD2. With 1 base clipped from V and 6 bases from J, the junction kept 4 bases outside the gene matches. Germline lookup yields CDR1 SGHRS and CDR2 YFSETQ. This CDR3 is built from 15 residues. The CDR3: CASSLISGSSGELFF. For the CDR3, the DNA is TGCGCCAGCAGCTTGATTAGCGGGAGCTCCGGGGAGCTGTTTTTT.

This clonotype was counted ten times or more. V gene TRBV28 combines with J gene TRBJ2-7; 10 nucleotides match TRBD1. The CDR3 contains 15 residues. Germline CDR1 reads MDHEN; CDR2 reads SYDVKM. Trimming took 5 bases from V and 6 from J; bases not matched to a gene: 10. CDR3: CASSQTGGASGEQYF. CDR3 DNA: TGTGCCAGCAGTCAGACAGGGGGCGCGTCGGGCGAGCAGTACTTC.

This clonotype has a count of ten or more. The genes are TRBV3-1 and TRBJ1-1; D is perhaps TRBD1 (5 bases). The V gene lost 2 bases and the J gene lost 4 bases, with 14 bases spanning the gap. Germline CDR1 reads LGHDT; CDR2 reads YNNKEL (reference sequence). There are 15 residues in the CDR3. The CDR3 reads CASSQRQNRGTEAFF. DNA of the CDR3: TGTGCCAGCAGCCAAAGACAGAATAGGGGCACTGAAGCTTTCTTT.

The rearrangement links TRBV19 to TRBJ2-7; TRBD1 aligns across 9 bases. CDR3 length: 14 residues. V was pared by 7 bases and J by 6 bases, with 10 bases of the junction left unmatched. The germline V gene encodes CDR1 LNHDA and CDR2 SQIVND (reference sequence). In DNA, the CDR3 is TGTGCCAGTACCACGGACAGGGGAAGCTCCGAGCAGTACTTC. This codes for CASTTDRGSSEQYF.

At least ten counts were recorded for this clonotype. The rearrangement joins TRBV28 to TRBJ2-1; TRBD2 aligns across 9 bases. The CDR3 extends over 18 amino acids. Germline V lookup: CDR1 MDHEN, CDR2 SYDVKM. Trimming cost V 6 bases and J 5 bases; bases outside gene matches: 17. In nucleotides, the CDR3 is TGTGCCAGCAGAGAATTCCTGACTAGGCGGGAGGGCCACAATGAGCAGTTCTTC. This translates into CASREFLTRREGHNEQFF.

This sequence joins TRBV14 and TRBJ2-3; TRBD1 might be the D (6 bases). The CDR3 sequence is 15 residues long. V was cut by 4 bases and J by 1 base, with 12 bases left in between. Germline CDR1 is SGHDN and CDR2 is FVKESK. CDR3 nucleotides: TGTGCCAGCAGCCGACAGGAGACCCGCACAGATACGCAGTATTTT. Protein sequence: CASSRQETRTDTQYF. Complete variable domain (other parts from reference TRBV14 and TRBJ2-3): EAGVTQFPSHSVIEKGQTVTLRCDPISGHDNLYWYRRVMGKEIKFLLHFVKESKQDESGMPNNRFLAERTGGTYSTLKVQPAELEDSGVYFCASSRQETRTDTQYFGPGTRLTVL.

This clonotype was seen ten or more times. The gene calls are TRBV3-1 and TRBJ2-7; 10 bases fit TRBD2. Looked up from germline, CDR1 is LGHDT and CDR2 is YNNKEL (reference sequence). The CDR3 loop spans 17 amino acids. V trimming: 4 bases; J trimming: 3 bases; junction bases outside the gene matches: 12. The DNA of the CDR3 is TGTGCCAGCAGCCCAGAACCGATAGCGGGAGGAGTCTACGAGCAGTACTTC. Translation gives CASSPEPIAGGVYEQYF.

This clonotype was recorded a few times. The CDR3 loop reads CSALTSRVADEPQHF. The CDR3 DNA reads TGCAGTGCCTTAACTTCGCGGGTCGCCGACGAGCCCCAGCATTTT. The chain carries TRBV20-1 and TRBJ1-5; D unresolved. Trimming shortened V by 6 bases and J by 8 bases, and 23 bases separated the two germline ends. The CDR3 covers 15 residues. Germline-derived CDR1 and CDR2 are DFQATT and SNEGSKA (reference sequence).